This T cell receptor (beta chain) was captured in a study of HIV-infected patients and healthy controls. Study-level background: All patients had undetectable virus after a further year of therapy, 11 of 16 by the second bleed.

This clonotype is labeled medium-sized (0.01 to 0.1%). Its antigen is unknown. CDR1 is SQVTM, CDR2 ANQGSEA, per germline. V gave up 7 bases and J gave up 4 bases, with 16 bases separating them. The CDR3 runs to 13 residues. No cell fractionation was done, so the repertoire covers all unsorted peripheral blood T cells. Alpha and beta constant-region primers primed reverse transcription of around 540 ng RNA. Alpha and beta chain libraries were made separately by chain-specific third strand synthesis with multiplexing indices. After a brief PCR adding P5, P7 and a second index, roughly 24 amplification cycles followed. TCRdb reprocessed the 5' RACE reads via MiXCR and lists one record per CDR3 protein. The repertoire includes roughly 8,100 distinct CDR3 sequences, less than 8.5% of them detected once, and 8.5% to 9.5% sits in the top ten. Notes on the study in general: CDR3 sharing between individuals was lower in HIV-infected patients than in healthy controls. Mean usage of eight alpha and eight beta V genes differed significantly in HIV-infected patients versus controls.

J is TRBJ1-2 and V is TRBV29-1, with D possibly TRBD1 on 6 matching bases. Source: blood, taken before antiretroviral therapy. This TCR derives from an adult with HIV infection. The CDR3 loop reads CSALLQGSYGYTF. The DNA of the CDR3 is TGCAGCGCCCTCCTACAGGGAAGCTATGGCTACACCTTC.